A single TCR beta chain is shown here with its context. Its antigen is not identified. Trimming cost V 2 bases and J 6 bases; bases outside gene matches: 8. Looked up from germline, CDR1 is SGHTA and CDR2 is FQGNSA. The CDR3 is 16 residues long. Profiling relied on immunoSEQ multiplex PCR, and the TCRdb table lists in-frame clones only, not all of them. The table records roughly 120,000 clones, 90% to 95% of them present only once. The record originates from a study of T cell responses to AZD1222 COVID-19 vaccine. The wider study: Second doses at about 4 or about 12 weeks were pooled.

General study results and limits: At 160-218 and 743-854, vaccine-associated CD4 TCRs were dominant, and they spanned spike. Clonal diversity may have been underestimated, and the donors were mostly white British, with more females than males. An increase in Spike-specific TCR breadth and depth was observed after two AZD1222 doses.

Material: peripheral blood, obtained on day 0 of AZD1222 vaccination. The chain combines TRBV7-2 with TRBJ2-7; 12 nucleotides match TRBD1. The receptor comes from an adult in good health. CDR3 protein: CASSLSGQGAPGEQYF. In DNA form, the CDR3 reads TGTGCCAGCAGCTTATCGGGACAGGGGGCGCCCGGCGAGCAGTACTTC.